These 27 T cell receptor beta chains were all obtained from the same sample, sequenced in a study of CD8 T cells in ankylosing spondylitis. TCRdb re-called the 5' RACE reads through MiXCR, storing one row per CDR3 protein. Here the sample spans a few hundred thousand distinct CDR3 sequences, roughly 20% being singletons. The source material was blood, either unsorted or a sorted T cell fraction (not recorded which). All receptors come from a male donor with ankylosing spondylitis or in good health (not recorded which).

The chain employs TRBV4-1 and TRBJ2-7; 8 bases are a match to TRBD1. Germline loops: CDR1 MGHRA, CDR2 YSYEKL. With 4 bases clipped from V and 2 bases from J, the junction kept 7 bases outside the gene matches. The CDR3 loop spans 15 amino acids. As DNA, the CDR3 is TGCGCCAGCAGCCCAGAGGACAGGGTGGCCTACGAGCAGTACTTC. Its protein product is CASSPEDRVAYEQYF.

This chain joins TRBV7-9 and TRBJ2-4; perhaps TRBD1 as D (6 bases). CDR3 size: 13 residues. The germline V gene has CDR1 SEHNR and CDR2 FQNEAQ (reference sequence). V gave up 3 bases and J gave up 8 bases, with 11 bases separating them. CDR3 in amino acids: CASSLVQGHIQYF. The CDR3 nucleotides are TGTGCCAGCAGCTTGGTACAGGGCCACATTCAGTACTTC.

The V call is TRBV28, the J call TRBJ2-1, with TRBD2 as a possible D gene (6 bases). The V gene's germline CDR1 is MDHEN and CDR2 SYDVKM. V lost 6 bases, J lost 4 bases, and 10 bases lay in between. CDR3 size: 13 residues. CDR3 in DNA: TGTGCCAGCAGGGCGGGGCTGTACAATGAGCAGTTCTTC. Translated: CASRAGLYNEQFF.

The chain recombines TRBV29-1 with TRBJ1-1, with 8 bases lining up with TRBD1. The CDR3 sequence is 14 residues long. CDR1 is SQVTM and CDR2 is ANQGSEA in the germline V gene. The CDR3 nucleotides are TGCAGAGCCGGACAGGGAGGAGAGAACACTGAAGCTTTCTTT. Its translation: CRAGQGGENTEAFF.

This clonotype has only a few counts. The gene calls are TRBV10-3 and TRBJ2-3; TRBD1 agrees at 10 bases. This CDR3 contains 19 residues. CDR1 and CDR2 from the germline V gene are ENHRY and SYGVKD. V shed 0 bases, J shed 3 bases, and the junction held 12 bases outside the gene matches. The CDR3 DNA reads TGTGCCATCAGTGAGTCGAGGATTCATAGGACAGGGGGGACAGATACGCAGTATTTT. It specifies CAISESRIHRTGGTDTQYF.

The chain joins TRBV30 to TRBJ2-7; no clear D. V shed 0 bases and J shed 3 bases, with 15 bases lying between them. The CDR3 totals 15 residues. The V gene's germline CDR1 is GTSNPN and CDR2 SVGIG (reference sequence). The CDR3 sequence: CAWSVLSENYYEQYF. In nucleotides, the CDR3 is TGTGCCTGGAGTGTACTTTCGGAAAACTACTACGAGCAGTACTTC.

The rearrangement uses TRBV7-8 and TRBJ2-2; D gene unclear. CDR3 length equals 17 residues. Trimming cost V 4 bases and J 6 bases, with 21 bases left between them. Germline CDR1 is SGHVS and CDR2 is FQNEAQ. CDR3 residues: CASSSSLLAIRAGELFF. The CDR3 DNA follows: TGTGCCAGCAGCTCATCCCTTTTGGCTATTAGGGCCGGGGAGCTGTTTTTT.

This clonotype was counted only a few times. The chain joins TRBV7-3 to TRBJ2-3; D perhaps matches TRBD1 (5 bases). There are 16 residues in the CDR3. CDR1 is SGHTA and CDR2 is FQGTGA in the germline V gene. Trimming left V 5 bases short and J 3 bases short, with 18 bases between. The CDR3 loop reads CASSPDFRGWTDTQYF. CDR3 DNA: TGTGCCAGCAGCCCGGATTTTAGGGGCTGGACAGATACGCAGTATTTT.

This clonotype was counted between two and nine times. This chain links TRBV20-1 with TRBJ2-5, with a tentative D call TRBD2 (5 bases). The CDR3 spans 14 residues. Between the trimmed V and J ends, which lost 1 base and 5 bases, there was a span of 14 bases. Germline V gene data show CDR1 as DFQATT and CDR2 as SNEGSKA (reference sequence). The CDR3 reads CSARGPGVAETQYF. The CDR3 bases are TGCAGTGCTAGAGGCCCCGGGGTAGCGGAGACCCAGTACTTC.

This clonotype showed up many times. CDR3 in DNA: TGTGCCAGCAGTGCAGGGAGCTCCTACGAGCAGTACTTC. Protein: CASSAGSSYEQYF. J is TRBJ2-7 and V is TRBV12-3 or TRBV12-4; D possibly matches TRBD1 or TRBD2 (5 bases each). Trimming stripped 5 bases from V and 0 bases from J, with 8 bases between. The CDR3 extends over 13 amino acids.

This clonotype was seen more than once but under ten times. In DNA, the CDR3 is TGTGCCAGCAGTACCGGACAGGGAACGGGAGAGCAGTACTTC. Translating it yields CASSTGQGTGEQYF. The gene calls are TRBV12-3 or TRBV12-4 and TRBJ2-7; 8 nucleotides match TRBD1. The CDR3 has 14 amino acids. Trimming removed 5 bases from V and 7 bases from J; junction bases left unmatched: 10.

V gene TRBV6-5 combines with J gene TRBJ2-2, with D tentatively TRBD2 (5 bases). This CDR3 has 17 residues. The V end was cut by 0 bases, the J end by 0 bases, with 11 bases between. The germline gives CDR1 MNHEY, CDR2 SVGAGI. The DNA of the CDR3 is TGTGCCAGCAGTTACTCGAGCCTAGCCGCGAACACCGGGGAGCTGTTTTTT. Its protein is CASSYSSLAANTGELFF.

This clonotype was counted a few times. The chain employs TRBV10-1 and TRBJ2-7; TRBD1 matches 9 bases. CDR1 and CDR2 (germline): WNHNN, SYGVQD (reference sequence). This CDR3 has 15 residues. V dropped 5 bases and J dropped 3; count of bases not matched to a gene: 8. The CDR3 bases are TGCGCCAGCAGTTCGGGACAGGGACCCCTCTACGAGCAGTACTTC. Its translation is CASSSGQGPLYEQYF.

V gene TRBV10-3 combines with J gene TRBJ2-1; no definite D call. Trimming took off 2 bases at V and 4 bases at J, with 9 bases between the two ends. Germline loops: CDR1 ENHRY, CDR2 SYGVKD. The CDR3 runs 14 residues. Here the CDR3 DNA reads TGTGCCATCAGTGAGGACTCCCCTTACAATGAGCAGTTCTTC. Encoded protein: CAISEDSPYNEQFF.

The chain employs TRBV5-6 and TRBJ2-7; D is possibly TRBD2 (5 bases). From germline, CDR1 is SGHDT and CDR2 YYEEEE. The V end was cut by 4 bases, the J end by 7 bases, with 12 bases between. The CDR3 is made up of 12 amino acids. This chain's CDR3 is CASSAGPQEQYF. In DNA form, the CDR3 reads TGTGCCAGCAGCGCGGGCCCCCAGGAGCAGTACTTC.

There are a few counts of this clonotype. V is TRBV27 and J is TRBJ2-7; D is perhaps TRBD2 (5 bases). From germline, CDR1 is MNHEY and CDR2 SMNVEV (reference sequence). The CDR3 runs 16 residues. The ends were cut back, 2 bases at V and 1 base at J, with 15 bases in the middle. The CDR3 loop reads CASSLRGGFRSYEQYF. CDR3 sequence (DNA): TGTGCCAGCAGTTTAAGAGGCGGGTTTAGGTCCTACGAGCAGTACTTC.

This clonotype was counted only a few times. This sequence joins TRBV12-3 or TRBV12-4 and TRBJ2-7, with TRBD1 identical over 7 bases. The length of the CDR3 is 14 residues. V gave up 3 bases and J gave up 0 bases; unmatched junction bases: 2. CDR3: CASSLGQFSYEQYF. In DNA form, the CDR3 reads TGTGCCAGCAGTTTGGGACAGTTCTCCTACGAGCAGTACTTC.

This chain uses TRBV20-1 with TRBJ2-7; D unresolved. Germline CDR1 and CDR2: DFQATT and SNEGSKA (reference sequence). Trimming took off 6 bases at V and 3 bases at J, with 18 bases between the two ends. The CDR3 length is 14 residues. Here the CDR3 reads CSADSPGLFYEQYF. Written as DNA, the CDR3 is TGCAGTGCCGACTCCCCCGGTCTCTTCTACGAGCAGTACTTC.

This chain connects TRBV7-8 to TRBJ2-7, with 7 bases that match TRBD1. This CDR3 region has 15 residues. Trimming removed 3 bases from V and 3 bases from J; junction bases left unmatched: 8. The germline V gene has CDR1 SGHVS and CDR2 FQNEAQ. The CDR3 region is CASSFYTGELYEQYF. CDR3 nucleotides: TGTGCCAGCAGCTTTTATACAGGGGAGCTCTACGAGCAGTACTTC. Supplemented by reference TRBV7-8 and TRBJ2-7, the full variable domain reads GAGVSQSPRYKVAKRGQDVALRCDPISGHVSLFWYQQALGQGPEFLTYFQNEAQLDKSGLPSDRFFAERPEGSVSTLKIQRTQQEDSAVYLCASSFYTGELYEQYFGPGTRLTVT.

This clonotype was seen more than once but under ten times. The rearrangement links TRBV11-1 to TRBJ2-5, with a weak D call TRBD2 (5 bases). Germline lookup yields CDR1 SGHAT and CDR2 FQDESV (reference sequence). CDR3 size: 14 residues. Trimming cost V 1 base and J 4 bases, with 10 bases left between them. The CDR3 nucleotides are TGTGCCAGCAGCTTAGGGCCGGCGGGAGAGACCCAGTACTTC. Its protein is CASSLGPAGETQYF. The whole variable domain, filled in from reference TRBV11-1 and TRBJ2-5, reads EAEVAQSPRYKITEKSQAVAFWCDPISGHATLYWYRQILGQGPELLVQFQDESVVDDSQLPKDRFSAERLKGVDSTLKIQPAELGDSAMYLCASSLGPAGETQYFGPGTRLLVL.

CDR3 coding DNA: TGTGCCAGTAGCCAACAGGGGGCATTCCGAGAGACCCAGTACTTC. Its translation: CASSQQGAFRETQYF. This chain uses TRBV12-3 or TRBV12-4 with TRBJ2-5, with TRBD1 identical over 9 bases. V gave up 9 bases and J gave up 4 bases; unmatched junction bases: 12. The CDR3 length is 15 residues.

The V gene is TRBV5-4, the J gene TRBJ2-7, with 7 nucleotides matching TRBD1. CDR1 and CDR2 (germline): SGHNT, YYREEE (reference sequence). J was trimmed by 1 base and V by 4 bases; bases with no gene match: 5. CDR3 length: 14 residues. CDR3 loop: CASSGGDSSYEQYF. CDR3 in DNA: TGTGCCAGCAGCGGTGGGGACAGTTCCTACGAGCAGTACTTC.

This chain uses TRBV5-5 with TRBJ2-5; 9 bases map to TRBD1. This CDR3 has 16 residues. With 2 bases clipped from V and 2 bases from J, the junction kept 7 bases outside the gene matches. The V gene's germline CDR1 is SGHKS and CDR2 YYEKEE (reference sequence). The CDR3 protein is CASSFGTGMQQETQYF. The DNA of the CDR3 is TGTGCCAGCAGCTTCGGGACAGGGATGCAACAAGAGACCCAGTACTTC.

The chain employs TRBV5-5 and TRBJ2-1, with 7 bases lining up with TRBD2. V gave up 2 bases and J gave up 2 bases; unmatched junction bases: 4. The CDR3 covers 15 residues. Germline CDR1 reads SGHKS; CDR2 reads YYEKEE (reference sequence). The CDR3 DNA reads as TGTGCCAGCAGCTTCGACGGGAGGACCTACAATGAGCAGTTCTTC. Translated: CASSFDGRTYNEQFF.

This clonotype was counted between two and nine times. The chain recombines TRBV6-1 with TRBJ1-5; tentative D call: TRBD1 (5 bases). The CDR3 consists of 15 residues. Per the germline V gene, CDR1 is MNHNS and CDR2 is SASEGT. V gave up 6 bases and J gave up 4 bases, with 16 bases separating them. The CDR3 nucleotides are TGTGCCAGCAGCCCCACCTCGGGGGGAAATCAGCCCCAGCATTTT. It specifies CASSPTSGGNQPQHF.

The gene calls are TRBV10-3 and TRBJ2-3, with 9 bases fitting TRBD2. The CDR3 is 15 amino acids. V gave up 7 bases and J gave up 5 bases; unmatched junction bases: 10. Germline CDR1 reads ENHRY; CDR2 reads SYGVKD. In DNA form, the CDR3 reads TGTGCCATCATGAGCGGGGGGCTCCGTGGAGATACGCAGTATTTT. Translating gives CAIMSGGLRGDTQYF.

This clonotype was detected a few times. Its ends do not fully match the called genes, so a read error is possible. This sequence joins TRBV12-3 or TRBV12-4 and TRBJ2-7; 8 nucleotides line up with TRBD1. The CDR3 spans 12 residues. CDR3 DNA: TGTGCCAGCAGTCCATCCGGGACAGGTCGACACTTC. It is translated as CASSPSGTGRHF.